This is a list of T cell receptor beta chains from one sample in a study of T cell repertoires in cytomegalovirus infection. What these receptors recognize is not known. Each CDR3 protein is one row after TCRdb ran MiXCR on the reads. The sample records 100,000 to 150,000 distinct CDR3 sequences, under 30% being singletons. The sequencing sample was made of PBMCs, sequenced either directly or after in vitro stimulation (not recorded which). The receptor set was obtained from a human donor in good health (CMV status not recorded). Some clones in this sample may be carry-over from other donors' samples. The CDR3 runs from the conserved cysteine through the conserved F or W. D genes are given only for firm matches. Part of the rows lack a size; the others show once, few, many or a class for expanded clones.

abundance	v_gene	d_gene	j_gene	CDR3nt	CDR3aa
NA	TRBV29-1	NA	TRBJ2-5	TGCAGCGTTGAAGCCATCAGGGGGGGGACCCAGTACTTC	CSVEAIRGGTQYF
NA	TRBV7-7	NA	TRBJ1-4	TGTGCTAGCAGCCAAGAACGGGGTGAAAAACTGTTTTTT	CASSQERGEKLFF
NA	TRBV24-1	NA	TRBJ2-2	TGTGCCACCAGTGATTTGTCCGGGACATCGAACACCGGGGAGCTGTTTTTT	CATSDLSGTSNTGELFF
NA	TRBV9	TRBD1	TRBJ1-2	TGTGCCAGCAGCGTAGGCCGGGACAGAAAAATCTCGCTCACCTTC	CASSVGRDRKISLTF
NA	TRBV5-4	NA	TRBJ2-5	TGTGCCAGCAGCTCGGTAGCTGGCGAAGAGACCCAGTACTTC	CASSSVAGEETQYF
many	TRBV7-2	TRBD2	TRBJ2-5	TGTGCCAGCAGCTTAGGTAGCGGGAGCGTGGAGACCCAGTACTTC	CASSLGSGSVETQYF
NA	TRBV14	NA	TRBJ2-1	TGTGCCAGCAGCCGGGAGAGCTCCTACAATGAGCAGTTCTTC	CASSRESSYNEQFF
NA	TRBV10-3	NA	TRBJ1-1	TGTGCCATCAGTCAGACAGGTTCGAACACTGAAGCTTTCTTT	CAISQTGSNTEAFF
NA	TRBV7-3	NA	TRBJ1-1	TGTGCCAGCAGCTCGGACAGTCAGAACACTGAAGCTTTCTTT	CASSSDSQNTEAFF
few	TRBV27	NA	TRBJ1-1	TGTGCCAGCAGTTTAGGGGCAGGGGAGAACACTGAAGCTTTCTTT	CASSLGAGENTEAFF
NA	TRBV7-3	TRBD1	TRBJ1-6	TGTGCCAGCAGCCCAGGACAGGGGAATTCACCCCTCCACTTT	CASSPGQGNSPLHF
many	TRBV27	NA	TRBJ1-5	TGTGCCAGCAGTTTTTGGGGGTCGGGGCAGCCCCAGCATTTT	CASSFWGSGQPQHF
few	TRBV27	NA	TRBJ2-7	TGTGCCAGCAGTTTATCGTTTCCCAGAGGAAAATCCTACGAGCAGTACTTC	CASSLSFPRGKSYEQYF
few	TRBV7-2	TRBD2	TRBJ2-5	TGTGCCAGCAGCTTACTAGCGGGGCAAGAGACCCAGTACTTC	CASSLLAGQETQYF
many	TRBV6-5	TRBD1	TRBJ1-2	TGTGCCAGCAGTCTTCAGGGGGGCAGGTTTGGCTACACCTTC	CASSLQGGRFGYTF
NA	TRBV6-1	TRBD1	TRBJ1-2	TGTGCCAGCAGTGAATACAGGGGCTATGGCTACACCTTC	CASSEYRGYGYTF
many	TRBV7-2	NA	TRBJ1-1	TGTGCCAGCAGCTTAGTGGGGAACACTGAAGCTTTCTTT	CASSLVGNTEAFF
NA	TRBV24-1	NA	TRBJ1-5	TGTGCCACCAGTGGCAGGGATATTCGGGGGGGAAGGCATTTT	CATSGRDIRGGRHF
NA	TRBV20-1	TRBD2	TRBJ2-1	TGCAGTGCCCCTTCGGGGGGGGCATACAATGAGCAGTTCTTC	CSAPSGGAYNEQFF
NA	TRBV6-2/TRBV6-3	TRBD2	TRBJ2-3	TGTGCCAGCAGTTGGACTAGCGGGAGGGCCACAGATACGCAGTATTTT	CASSWTSGRATDTQYF
many	TRBV6-2/TRBV6-3	NA	TRBJ2-7	TGTGCCAGCAGTTACAGGACGGACGGCCACTACGAGCAGTACTTC	CASSYRTDGHYEQYF
many	TRBV7-2	TRBD2	TRBJ2-1	TGTGCCAGCAGCGCGACTAGCGGGAGGAGCCACTACAATGAGCAGTTCTTC	CASSATSGRSHYNEQFF
NA	TRBV20-1	NA	TRBJ2-4	TGCAGTGCGCCGCAGGGAGCCAAAAACATTCAGTACTTC	CSAPQGAKNIQYF
few	TRBV7-2	NA	TRBJ1-2	TGTGCCAGCAGCTTGAAGACAGCCAACTATGGCTACACCTTC	CASSLKTANYGYTF
many	TRBV7-2	NA	TRBJ2-2	TGTGCCAGCAGCCTCAGTGGCAGGAACACCGGGGAGCTGTTTTTT	CASSLSGRNTGELFF
NA	TRBV20-1	NA	TRBJ2-1	TGCAGTGCTGGCTTGTGGGCTATTGGGACAAATGAGCAGTTCTTC	CSAGLWAIGTNEQFF
NA	TRBV5-1	NA	TRBJ1-5	TGCGCCAGCAGCCCGGACGGAGGATTATATAGCAATCAGCCCCAGCATTTT	CASSPDGGLYSNQPQHF
once	TRBV12-5	TRBD2	TRBJ2-3	TGTGCTAGTGGCTTCCAACTAGCGGGAGATTCAGATACGCAGTATTTT	CASGFQLAGDSDTQYF
few	TRBV7-8	NA	TRBJ2-1	TGTGCCAGCAGCCCCGCGTGGGGTTCGGTTTACAATGAGCAGTTCTTC	CASSPAWGSVYNEQFF
NA	TRBV7-2	TRBD1	TRBJ2-3	TGTGCCAGCAGCTTAGACAGGGGGACAGATACGCAGTATTTT	CASSLDRGTDTQYF
NA	TRBV5-4	TRBD1	TRBJ2-5	TGTGCCAGCAGCTTACGGACAGGAGTACTAGAGGGGACCCAGTACTTC	CASSLRTGVLEGTQYF
NA	TRBV6-2/TRBV6-3	NA	TRBJ1-2	TGTGCCAGCAGTCCCCCGGCAGACCCTTTCCCGGGCTATGGCTACACCTTC	CASSPPADPFPGYGYTF
NA	TRBV7-9	TRBD1	TRBJ2-5	TGTGCCAGCAGCCGATCCACAGGGGAAGAGACCCAGTACTTC	CASSRSTGEETQYF
few	TRBV7-8	NA	TRBJ2-1	TGTGCCAGCAGCTTAGGGGCAGGCAGTACTGAGCAGTTCTTC	CASSLGAGSTEQFF
NA	TRBV2	NA	TRBJ2-6	TGTGCCAGCAGTGAAGGGACAGCGCTCTCTGGGGCCAACGTCCTGACTTTC	CASSEGTALSGANVLTF
many	TRBV5-4	NA	TRBJ2-5	TGTGCCAGCAGCCCCTTAGGGGGGGGACACCAAGAGACCCAGTACTTC	CASSPLGGGHQETQYF
many	TRBV7-2	TRBD2	TRBJ2-5	TGTGCCAGCAGCTTCACGACTAGCGGGAAAGAGACCCAGTACTTC	CASSFTTSGKETQYF
NA	TRBV19	NA	TRBJ1-1	TGTGCCAGTAGTAAAGGGACTGGTACAAGCTTGAACACTGAAGCTTTCTTT	CASSKGTGTSLNTEAFF
NA	TRBV4-1	TRBD1	TRBJ1-6	TGCGCCAGCAGCCCCGGAAGTGGGACAGGGTCCCCACCCCTCCACTTT	CASSPGSGTGSPPLHF
few	TRBV2	TRBD2	TRBJ2-1	TGTGCCAGCAGCGCGGAGGTGGCGGGAGGGCCGGCTGAGCAGTTCTTC	CASSAEVAGGPAEQFF
once	TRBV11-3	TRBD2	TRBJ2-1	TGTGCCAGCAGCGCTAGCGGGAGTCTCCATGAGCAGTTCTTC	CASSASGSLHEQFF
NA	TRBV5-5	NA	TRBJ1-6	TGTGCCAGCAGCTTGCTGGGACCAGATTCACCCCTCCACTTT	CASSLLGPDSPLHF
few	TRBV11-2	NA	TRBJ2-5	TGTGCCAGCAGCCCCCAACTGGTTCTCCAGTACTTC	CASSPQLVLQYF